A selection of T cell receptor beta chains follows, all from one sample in a study of T-cell memory formation after mild COVID-19. A single record per CDR3 protein comes from TCRdb applying MiXCR to the 5' RACE reads. The sample has about 340,000 distinct CDR3 sequences; roughly 15% are singletons. The sample taken for sequencing was PBMCs or a T cell subset sorted from them (not recorded which). The receptors originated from a man younger than 35 who had mild COVID-19 (a few samples of this study predate the infection). Cell type and time point are not known. Each CDR3 is given with its conserved first and last residue. The D gene is left open where the match is weak. Clone size is not always given. Where it is, it says once, few, many or a class for expanded clones.

D gene	V gene	J gene	clone size	CDR3 protein	CDR3 DNA
TRBD1	TRBV19	TRBJ2-7	-	CASSIETGKVYEQYF	TGTGCCAGTAGTATAGAGACAGGGAAAGTCTACGAGCAGTACTTC
TRBD1	TRBV4-3	TRBJ2-5	many	CASSQGVTGGSPNQETQYF	TGCGCCAGCAGCCAGGGAGTGACAGGGGGTTCACCGAATCAAGAGACCCAGTACTTC
TRBD2	TRBV7-2	TRBJ2-1	few	CASSPYTGLADEQFF	TGTGCCAGCAGCCCCTATACCGGACTAGCCGATGAGCAGTTCTTC
-	TRBV15	TRBJ2-1	few	CATSSFLSSYNEQFF	TGTGCCACCAGCAGTTTCCTAAGCTCCTACAATGAGCAGTTCTTC
TRBD1	TRBV20-1	TRBJ1-3	few	CSARGQAGNTIYF	TGCAGTGCTAGGGGACAGGCTGGAAACACCATATATTTT
-	TRBV29-1	TRBJ2-1	few	CSVDRRQGNEQFF	TGCAGCGTTGACCGACGCCAGGGAAATGAGCAGTTCTTC
-	TRBV18	TRBJ2-5	many	CASSPNSRGLSLETQYF	TGTGCCAGCTCACCTAACTCCAGGGGATTGAGTCTAGAGACCCAGTACTTC
-	TRBV29-1	TRBJ2-1	many	CSVNRYNEQFF	TGCAGCGTGAACAGGTACAATGAGCAGTTCTTC
TRBD1	TRBV18	TRBJ1-3	-	CASSSLPGQGSGNTIYF	TGTGCCAGCTCGTCTTTACCGGGACAGGGGTCTGGAAACACCATATATTTT
TRBD1	TRBV11-2	TRBJ1-6	-	CASRSGQGENSPLHF	TGTGCCAGCAGATCAGGACAGGGCGAAAATTCACCCCTCCACTTT
-	TRBV27	TRBJ1-2	few	CASTLLGREGNSYGYTF	TGTGCCAGCACCCTTTTAGGCAGAGAGGGGAATAGCTATGGCTACACCTTC
-	TRBV20-1	TRBJ2-2	few	CSASCCGDLFF	TGCAGTGCTAGTTGTTGCGGGGATCTGTTTTTT
-	TRBV2	TRBJ1-2	once	CASRGTLYGYTF	TGTGCCAGCAGGGGGACCCTCTATGGCTACACCTTC
-	TRBV12-3/TRBV12-4	TRBJ1-3	once	CASDSGGAGNTIYF	TGTGCCAGCGATTCTGGGGGGGCTGGAAACACCATATATTTT
-	TRBV24-1	TRBJ2-3	-	CATSGRGATSTQYF	TGTGCCACCAGTGGACGGGGTGCCACGAGCACGCAGTATTTT
TRBD1	TRBV10-3	TRBJ2-5	many	CAISESGQGRGETQYF	TGTGCCATCAGTGAGTCCGGACAGGGTCGGGGAGAGACCCAGTACTTC
-	TRBV24-1	TRBJ1-2	many	CATSDSDRPNYGYTF	TGTGCCACCAGTGATTCGGACAGACCTAACTATGGCTACACCTTC
-	TRBV2	TRBJ2-1	few	CASSDGAGEQFF	TGTGCCAGCAGTGATGGGGCAGGGGAGCAGTTCTTC
-	TRBV6-2/TRBV6-3	TRBJ2-1	-	CASSASGGQFF	TGTGCCAGCAGCGCTTCCGGGGGGCAGTTCTTC
TRBD1	TRBV29-1	TRBJ1-2	few	CSAAGTGLYGYTF	TGCAGCGCCGCCGGGACAGGGCTCTATGGCTACACCTTC
TRBD1	TRBV11-1	TRBJ1-2	-	CASSLAGQGSTPYGYTF	TGTGCCAGCAGCTTAGCGGGACAGGGGTCTACTCCCTATGGCTACACCTTC
-	TRBV6-2/TRBV6-3	TRBJ2-4	-	CASSYLGIAKNIQYF	TGTGCCAGCAGTTACCTAGGGATAGCCAAAAACATTCAGTACTTC
TRBD2	TRBV20-1	TRBJ2-5	few	CSAETSGVETQYF	TGCAGTGCTGAGACTAGCGGGGTAGAGACCCAGTACTTC
-	TRBV5-4	TRBJ2-5	many	CASSGPQGPQETQYF	TGTGCCAGCAGCGGCCCACAGGGCCCCCAAGAGACCCAGTACTTC
TRBD2	TRBV5-4	TRBJ2-1	-	CASSFSGGADNEQFF	TGTGCCAGCAGCTTTAGCGGGGGCGCCGACAATGAGCAGTTCTTC
-	TRBV18	TRBJ2-3	few	CASSPPGGARTSTDTQYF	TGTGCCAGCTCACCACCGGGGGGAGCGAGAACTAGCACAGATACGCAGTATTTT
TRBD2	TRBV5-6	TRBJ2-1	-	CASNAGGVGYNEQFF	TGTGCCAGCAACGCTGGGGGGGTCGGCTACAATGAGCAGTTCTTC
TRBD1	TRBV18	TRBJ1-1	few	CASSLTRITGAPMNTEAFF	TGTGCCAGCTCACTTACTAGAATTACAGGGGCCCCCATGAACACTGAAGCTTTCTTT